Listed below are T cell receptor beta chains from one sample, sequenced in a study of T cell responses to AZD1222 COVID-19 vaccine. Assay: immunoSEQ multiplex PCR; the TCRdb copy retains only in-frame clones and omits some. The data show 150,000 to 200,000 clones, with around 93% seen just once and about 4.4% held by the top ten. The specimen comprised peripheral blood, sampled on day 0 of AZD1222 vaccination. All receptors derive from an adult in good health. The CDR3 runs from the conserved cysteine through the conserved F or W. The order of the fields is D gene, CDR3 length, J gene, clone size, V gene, CDR3 protein, CDR3 DNA. A D gene is named only where the DNA matches it firmly. Rows give clone size only sometimes, using once, few, many, or a class for an expanded clone.

NA 14 TRBJ2-1 NA TRBV20-1 CSASWGGAYNEQFF TGCAGTGCTAGTTGGGGGGGGGCATACAATGAGCAGTTCTTC
NA 12 TRBJ1-2 NA TRBV29-1 CSAQGWGYGYTF TGCAGCGCCCAGGGATGGGGCTATGGCTACACCTTC
NA 12 TRBJ1-6 NA TRBV28 CASRPLPGPLHF TGTGCCAGCAGGCCCCTACCGGGACCCCTCCACTTT
TRBD2 14 TRBJ2-7 NA TRBV7-9 CASSLAQAGVEQYF TGTGCCAGCAGCTTAGCTCAGGCGGGAGTCGAGCAGTACTTC
NA 11 TRBJ2-7 once TRBV20-1 CSASPGQKQYF TGCAGTGCTAGCCCTGGCCAAAAGCAGTACTTC
NA 13 TRBJ2-3 NA TRBV9 CASPGSSSDTQYF TGTGCCAGCCCCGGGAGCTCCTCCGATACGCAGTATTTT
TRBD1 14 TRBJ2-4 NA TRBV6-5 CASRAPGQRDIQYF TGTGCCAGCAGAGCCCCGGGACAGAGAGACATTCAGTACTTC
TRBD1 18 TRBJ2-7 NA TRBV28 CASSLLRQGATDSYEQYF TGTGCCAGCAGTTTACTACGCCAGGGGGCCACAGATTCCTACGAGCAGTACTTC
NA 12 TRBJ1-2 once TRBV28 CASSGGFYGYTF TGTGCCAGCAGTGGCGGCTTCTATGGCTACACCTTC
NA 15 TRBJ2-5 NA TRBV6-1 CASSDQQLGQETQYF TGTGCCAGCAGTGACCAGCAGCTTGGGCAAGAGACCCAGTACTTC
NA 13 TRBJ1-6 NA TRBV5-5 CASSPRTESPLHF TGTGCCAGCAGCCCGCGGACGGAATCACCCCTCCACTTT
NA 14 TRBJ2-1 NA TRBV7-3 CASSLRGLDNEQFF TGTGCCAGCAGCTTAAGAGGCTTAGACAATGAGCAGTTCTTC
NA 15 TRBJ2-2 NA TRBV13 CASSLGAIATGELFF TGTGCCAGCAGCTTAGGAGCTATCGCCACCGGGGAGCTGTTTTTT
NA 13 TRBJ2-1 once TRBV24-1 CATSGFGNNEQFF TGTGCCACCAGTGGCTTCGGTAACAATGAGCAGTTCTTC
TRBD2 15 TRBJ2-2 NA TRBV9 CASSVVAGVTGELFF TGTGCCAGCAGCGTGGTAGCGGGAGTTACCGGGGAGCTGTTTTTT
NA 16 TRBJ2-1 NA TRBV4-1 CASSQVSTFLYNEQFF TGCGCCAGCAGCCAAGTGAGTACTTTCCTCTACAATGAGCAGTTCTTC
TRBD1 15 TRBJ2-7 once TRBV7-9 CASSLGTGVSYEQYF TGTGCCAGCAGCTTAGGAACAGGGGTTTCCTACGAGCAGTACTTC
NA 14 TRBJ2-3 once TRBV7-9 CASSLSRGPDTQYF TGTGCCAGCAGCTTATCCCGCGGCCCAGATACGCAGTATTTT
NA 16 TRBJ1-1 once TRBV18 CASSPQVYGMNTEAFF TGTGCCAGCTCACCACAGGTATACGGCATGAACACTGAAGCTTTCTTT
TRBD2 15 TRBJ2-7 NA TRBV28 CASSFGGSLTYEQYF TGTGCCAGCAGTTTTGGCGGGAGTCTAACCTACGAGCAGTACTTC
NA 13 TRBJ2-7 NA TRBV19 CASSLQGSDEQYF TGTGCCAGTAGTTTACAGGGCTCTGACGAGCAGTACTTC
TRBD2 13 TRBJ2-5 NA TRBV6-2/TRBV6-3 CASSYSAGGDQYF TGTGCCAGCAGTTACTCGGCGGGAGGGGACCAGTACTTC
NA 14 TRBJ2-7 NA TRBV13 CASSLNNGYYEQYF TGTGCCAGCAGCTTAAACAACGGATACTACGAGCAGTACTTC
NA 15 TRBJ1-1 once TRBV14 CASSRFQGAGTEAFF TGTGCCAGCAGCCGGTTCCAGGGCGCGGGCACTGAAGCTTTCTTT
NA 16 TRBJ2-1 once TRBV24-1 CATSGTGASSYNEQFF TGTGCCACCAGTGGCACCGGGGCCTCCTCCTACAATGAGCAGTTCTTC
TRBD2 15 TRBJ2-2 NA TRBV10-1 CASSTGLAGSGELFF TGCGCCAGCAGCACGGGACTAGCGGGATCTGGGGAGCTGTTTTTT
NA 13 TRBJ2-5 NA TRBV7-3 CASSRTLQETQYF TGTGCCAGCAGCAGGACTTTACAAGAGACCCAGTACTTC
NA 14 TRBJ2-2 NA TRBV5-1 CASSLPGSTGELFF TGCGCCAGCAGCTTACCGGGGTCGACCGGGGAGCTGTTTTTT
NA 12 TRBJ1-3 once TRBV28 CASIAGSDTIYF TGTGCCAGCATCGCTGGGTCAGACACCATATATTTT